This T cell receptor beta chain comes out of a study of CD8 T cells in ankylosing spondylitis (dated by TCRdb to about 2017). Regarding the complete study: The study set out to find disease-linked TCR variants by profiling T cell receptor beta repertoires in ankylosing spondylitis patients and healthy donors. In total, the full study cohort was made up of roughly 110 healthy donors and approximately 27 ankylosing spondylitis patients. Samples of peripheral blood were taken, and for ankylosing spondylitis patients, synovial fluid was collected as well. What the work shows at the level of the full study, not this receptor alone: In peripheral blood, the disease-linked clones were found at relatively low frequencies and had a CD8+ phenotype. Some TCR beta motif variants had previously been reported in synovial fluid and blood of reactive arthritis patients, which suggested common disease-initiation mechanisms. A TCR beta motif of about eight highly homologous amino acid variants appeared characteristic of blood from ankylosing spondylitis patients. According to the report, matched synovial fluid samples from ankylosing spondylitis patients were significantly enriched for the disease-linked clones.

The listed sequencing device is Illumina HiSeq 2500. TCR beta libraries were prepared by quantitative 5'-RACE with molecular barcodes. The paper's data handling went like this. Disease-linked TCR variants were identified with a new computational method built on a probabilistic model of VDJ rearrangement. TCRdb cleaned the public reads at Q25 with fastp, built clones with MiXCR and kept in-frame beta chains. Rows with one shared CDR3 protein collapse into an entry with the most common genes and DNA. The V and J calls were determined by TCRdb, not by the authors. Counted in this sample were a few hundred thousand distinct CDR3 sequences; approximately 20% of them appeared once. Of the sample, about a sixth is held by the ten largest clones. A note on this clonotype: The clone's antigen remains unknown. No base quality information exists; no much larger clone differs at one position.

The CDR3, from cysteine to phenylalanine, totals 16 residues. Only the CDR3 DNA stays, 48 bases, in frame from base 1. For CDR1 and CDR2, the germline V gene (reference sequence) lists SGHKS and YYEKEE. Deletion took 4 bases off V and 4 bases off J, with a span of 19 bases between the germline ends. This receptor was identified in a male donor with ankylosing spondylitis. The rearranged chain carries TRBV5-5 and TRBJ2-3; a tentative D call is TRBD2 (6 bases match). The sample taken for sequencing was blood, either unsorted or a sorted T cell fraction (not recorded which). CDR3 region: CASSLRDNGYADTQYF. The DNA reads TGTGCCAGCAGCCTGCGGGATAACGGTTATGCAGATACGCAGTATTTT. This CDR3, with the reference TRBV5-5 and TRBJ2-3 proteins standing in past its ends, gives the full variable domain DAGVTQSPTHLIKTRGQQVTLRCSPISGHKSVSWYQQVLGQGPQFIFQYYEKEERGRGNFPDRFSARQFPNYSSELNVNALLLGDSALYLCASSLRDNGYADTQYFGPGTRLTVL.